The 22 T cell receptor beta chains reported below all come from one sample, sequenced in a study of technical replicates of blood from a few donors (TCRdb year 2017). Library preparation was by the immunoSEQ multiplex PCR assay. Imported from immuneACCESS, the table was reduced by TCRdb to in-frame sequences with V and J called. These copies leave out some clones; in studies compared against another copy, an unresolved V gene accounts for under half, and the cause of the remainder is not known. Recorded for this sample are tens of thousands of clones; 92% of them occurred a single time. The top ten clones comprise less than 0.5% of the sample. The sample consisted of T cells isolated from PBMCs. The receptors stem from a human donor in good health.

The genes are TRBV7-3 and TRBJ2-7; 11 bases are a match to TRBD2. Germline V gives CDR1 SGHTA, CDR2 FQGTGA. The ends lost 4 bases at V and 0 bases at J; junction bases unmatched: 2. The CDR3 totals 15 residues. As DNA, the CDR3 is TGTGCCAGCAGCTACGGACTAGCGGGCTCCTACGAGCAGTACTTC. Amino acids: CASSYGLAGSYEQYF.

The chain joins TRBV10-3 to TRBJ2-7, with 8 bases matching TRBD1. The trim removed 6 bases at V and 3 bases at J, leaving 10 bases unmatched. There are 15 residues in the CDR3. The germline V gene encodes CDR1 ENHRY and CDR2 SYGVKD. In DNA form, the CDR3 reads TGTGCCATCAGGCCAGGGGGCAGGGGGAGCTACGAGCAGTACTTC. Residues: CAIRPGGRGSYEQYF.

The V and J genes are TRBV6-1 and TRBJ1-5; D possibly corresponds to TRBD1 (6 bases). The CDR3 sequence is 14 residues long. CDR1 and CDR2 from the germline V gene are MNHNS and SASEGT. With 2 bases removed from V and 4 bases from J, the gap between germline ends came to 9 bases. The CDR3 loop is CASSEWGQNQPQHF. CDR3 DNA: TGTGCCAGCAGTGAATGGGGGCAAAATCAGCCCCAGCATTTT.

This chain connects TRBV7-8 to TRBJ2-1; 11 nucleotides line up with TRBD2. The CDR3 sequence is 18 residues long. Per the germline V gene, CDR1 is SGHVS and CDR2 is FQNEAQ. J gave up 0 bases and V 5 bases, and 9 bases lay outside the gene matches. CDR3 DNA sequence: TGTGCCAGCAGCCAACCGGGACTAGCGGCAAGCTCCTACAATGAGCAGTTCTTC. This gives the protein CASSQPGLAASSYNEQFF.

This chain links TRBV18 with TRBJ1-1; TRBD1 aligns across 7 bases. V lost 3 bases to trimming and J lost 6 bases; unmatched junction nucleotides: 7. CDR1 and CDR2 from the germline V gene are KGHSH and LQKENI. The CDR3 consists of 14 residues. The CDR3 loop is CASSPTGERAEAFF. CDR3 coding DNA: TGTGCCAGCTCACCCACAGGGGAGAGGGCTGAAGCTTTCTTT.

This clone has just one count. V gene TRBV7-8 combines with J gene TRBJ2-1; TRBD2 matches at 9 bases. Trimming cost V 3 bases and J 12 bases; bases outside gene matches: 12. Germline lookup yields CDR1 SGHVS and CDR2 FQNEAQ. The CDR3 consists of 15 residues. The CDR3 sequence: CASSLPTVSGSLQFF. The CDR3 DNA reads as TGTGCCAGCAGCTTGCCGACAGTTAGCGGGAGCCTGCAGTTCTTC.

The genes are TRBV18 and TRBJ1-1; 9 nucleotides line up with TRBD1. The V gene's germline CDR1 is KGHSH and CDR2 LQKENI. The CDR3 consists of 14 residues. Losses at the gene ends were 3 bases for V and 8 bases for J; bases not matched to a gene: 7. Here the CDR3 reads CASSPGTGSPEAFF. As DNA, the CDR3 is TGTGCCAGCTCACCCGGGACAGGGTCCCCAGAAGCTTTCTTT. Looking up the rest from reference TRBV18 and TRBJ1-1 gives the full variable domain: NAGVMQNPRHLVRRRGQEARLRCSPMKGHSHVYWYRQLPEEGLKFMVYLQKENIIDESGMPKERFSAEFPKEGPSILRIQQVVRGDSAAYFCASSPGTGSPEAFFGQGTRLTVV.

V gene TRBV5-4 combines with J gene TRBJ2-1; D is perhaps TRBD1 (6 bases). Trimming stripped 0 bases from V and 6 bases from J, with 13 bases between. The CDR3 is 15 residues long. The germline CDR1 and CDR2 sequences are SGHNT and YYREEE (reference sequence). The CDR3 loop reads CASSLGQGWVNEQFF. The CDR3 bases are TGTGCCAGCAGCTTGGGGCAGGGGTGGGTCAATGAGCAGTTCTTC.

This clone was seen a handful of times. The chain has TRBV7-9 and TRBJ2-2, with 7 positions matching TRBD2. V shed 5 bases, J shed 4 bases, and the junction held 4 bases outside the gene matches. CDR3 size: 14 residues. CDR1 is SEHNR, CDR2 FQNEAQ, per germline (reference sequence). This CDR3 reads CASSQGGITGELFF. In DNA form, the CDR3 reads TGTGCCAGCAGCCAGGGAGGGATCACCGGGGAGCTGTTTTTT.

This clone was detected once. The chain carries TRBV7-9 and TRBJ1-1, with 8 bases aligning to TRBD1. There are 14 residues in the CDR3. Germline-derived CDR1 and CDR2 are SEHNR and FQNEAQ (reference sequence). The junction had 3 bases not matched to a gene; V was cut back by 6 bases and J by 0 bases. CDR3 loop: CASRRQGMNTEAFF. The CDR3 bases are TGTGCCAGCAGACGACAGGGGATGAACACTGAAGCTTTCTTT.

This clone was detected only once. This chain connects TRBV10-3 to TRBJ2-7, with a possible D match to TRBD1 (6 bases). From germline, CDR1 is ENHRY and CDR2 SYGVKD. The CDR3 is made up of 13 amino acids. V gave up 3 bases and J gave up 2 bases, with 8 bases separating them. The CDR3 DNA sequence: TGTGCCATCAGTGACGAGGGGGCCTACGAGCAGTACTTC. Amino acids: CAISDEGAYEQYF.

The rearrangement uses TRBV9 and TRBJ2-3, with 7 nucleotides matching TRBD2. This CDR3 comprises 14 residues. The germline CDR1 and CDR2 sequences are SGDLS and YYNGEE. With 4 bases clipped from V and 0 bases from J, the junction kept 2 bases outside the gene matches. The CDR3 DNA is TGTGCCAGCAGCCTAGCGGTGAGCACAGATACGCAGTATTTT. Amino acids: CASSLAVSTDTQYF.

This rearrangement joins TRBV10-1 to TRBJ2-6; TRBD1 aligns across 9 bases. Germline-derived CDR1 and CDR2 are WNHNN and SYGVQD (reference sequence). With V trimmed by 9 bases and J by 5 bases, 14 bases remained unmatched. This CDR3 is 17 amino acids long. The CDR3 bases are TGCGCCAGTTACTTACGGGACAGGGCCTCCCGGGCCAACGTCCTGACTTTC. Translated, it gives CASYLRDRASRANVLTF.

This clone was seen only once. The chain employs TRBV2 and TRBJ2-2, with a possible D match to TRBD1 (6 bases). The V gene's germline CDR1 is SNHLY and CDR2 FYNNEI. V was cut by 7 bases and J by 7 bases, with 16 bases left in between. This CDR3 has 14 residues. CDR3 protein: CASKLQGGNGELFF. The CDR3 coding sequence is TGTGCCAGCAAGTTACAGGGTGGTAACGGGGAGCTGTTTTTT.

The chain is built from TRBV4-2 and TRBJ2-1; unclear D gene. Germline V lookup: CDR1 LGHNA, CDR2 YNFKEQ. The V and J ends lost 1 base and 5 bases respectively, with 15 bases between them. The CDR3 is 16 amino acids. The DNA for the CDR3 is TGTGCCAGCAGCCAAGTTACGCTAATATCGAACAATGAGCAGTTCTTC. Its translation is CASSQVTLISNNEQFF.

The chain joins TRBV11-3 to TRBJ1-1, with D hard to call. CDR3 size: 11 residues. In germline, CDR1 is SGHNT, CDR2 YENEEA. V was pared by 5 bases and J by 8 bases, with 9 bases between. The CDR3 DNA reads TGTGCCAGCAGCCGGGGTACCGAAGCTTTCTTT. As protein: CASSRGTEAFF. Variable domain in full (rest from reference TRBV11-3 and TRBJ1-1): EAGVVQSPRYKIIEKKQPVAFWCNPISGHNTLYWYLQNLGQGPELLIRYENEEAVDDSQLPKDRFSAERLKGVDSTLKIQPAELGDSAVYLCASSRGTEAFFGQGTRLTVV.

The rearrangement links TRBV6-5 to TRBJ2-1; TRBD2 matches at 9 bases. The V gene's germline CDR1 is MNHEY and CDR2 SVGAGI. V shed 5 bases, J shed 2 bases, and the junction held 4 bases outside the gene matches. This CDR3 is 15 amino acids long. CDR3 sequence (DNA): TGTGCCAGCAGTCTGGCGGGAGGGCCCTACAATGAGCAGTTCTTC. It yields the protein CASSLAGGPYNEQFF.

V and J are TRBV5-4 and TRBJ1-1, with 8 nucleotides matching TRBD1. The CDR3 is 11 amino acids. Looked up from germline, CDR1 is SGHNT and CDR2 is YYREEE (reference sequence). V dropped 7 bases and J dropped 6; count of bases not matched to a gene: 2. The CDR3 loop reads CASHRGAEAFF. The DNA of the CDR3 is TGTGCCAGCCACAGGGGGGCTGAAGCTTTCTTT.

CDR3 loop: CSVGDREQFF. The CDR3 coding sequence is TGCAGCGTTGGGGACAGGGAACAGTTCTTC. V and J are TRBV29-1 and TRBJ2-1; the match to TRBD1 covers 9 bases. Germline CDR1 reads SQVTM; CDR2 reads ANQGSEA. The CDR3 totals 10 residues. After removal of 4 bases from V and 13 bases from J, the junction contained 2 bases not matched to a gene.

On this clone: Sequence at one end of the junction differs from germline and may be a read error. The V gene is TRBV28, the J gene TRBJ1-1; D not resolved. The germline V gene has CDR1 MDHEN and CDR2 SYDVKM. There are 15 residues in the CDR3. The DNA for the CDR3 is TGTGCCAGCAGTTTCTTTCATTATCTCCCACGAACAGTAACATTT. Its protein is CASSFFHYLPRTVTF.

V usage is TRBV2 and J usage is TRBJ1-1; TRBD1 matches 7 bases. V shed 0 bases and J 0 bases; nucleotides not matched to a gene: 4. CDR3 length: 16 amino acids. From germline, CDR1 is SNHLY and CDR2 FYNNEI. CDR3 residues: CASSEARRGLNTEAFF. The CDR3 DNA follows: TGTGCCAGCAGTGAAGCGCGGAGGGGGCTGAACACTGAAGCTTTCTTT.

This sequence joins TRBV9 and TRBJ1-1; tentative D call: TRBD1 (5 bases). CDR1 and CDR2 (germline): SGDLS, YYNGEE. The CDR3 is 13 residues long. V lost 3 bases to trimming and J lost 0 bases, with 6 bases between them. The CDR3 sequence is CASSGQMNTEAFF. The CDR3 DNA sequence: TGTGCCAGCAGCGGACAGATGAACACTGAAGCTTTCTTT.